Sequencing of this TCR beta chain was carried out in a study of blood T cells in healthy people across ages. Between the trimmed V and J ends, which lost 4 bases and 4 bases, there was a span of 14 bases. The CDR3 loop spans 16 amino acids. Germline assignment: CDR1 MNHNY and CDR2 SVGAGI (reference sequence). Together with a sample-barcoded 5' primer, a J-beta primer mix was included in a second PCR lasting about 7 to 11 cycles. Each CDR3 protein is one row after TCRdb ran MiXCR on the 5' RACE reads. Of 1.5 million or so distinct CDR3 sequences in the sample, 42% were seen once. This clonotype was obtained from a woman between 18 and 29 years old in good health. V is TRBV6-6 and J is TRBJ1-6, with D tentatively TRBD1 (6 bases). Input material: blood. In DNA, the CDR3 is TGTGCCAGCAGTTCTAGGACAGTCTTTTATAATTCACCCCTCCACTTT. Its translation is CASSSRTVFYNSPLHF.